These 15 T cell receptor beta chains were sequenced from one sample in a study of regulatory T cells in long-lasting Graves disease. Building of the TCR beta libraries involved iRepertoire HTBI primers and Arm-PCR of CDR3 regions. MiXCR, run by TCRdb on the multiplex PCR reads, gives a single entry per CDR3 protein. The profile covers 360,000 or so distinct CDR3 sequences, with roughly 12% appearing a single time and 15% to 20% taken by the ten largest. Time point meaning: newly diagnosed GD, antithyroid drugs for less than 3 months. The TCR library used RNA extracted from PBMCs. This same sample was also part of a study on T cells in Graves' hyperthyroidism and ophthalmopathy.

The sequenced sample was peripheral blood mononuclear cells (PBMCs), obtained at new diagnosis, from a patient treated with antithyroid drugs. The source is a woman under 30 with Graves disease.

This clonotype was counted between two and nine times. The V call is TRBV29-1, the J call TRBJ2-1; TRBD1 might be the D (6 bases). V was clipped by 2 bases and J by 0 bases, with 20 bases between them. Germline assignment: CDR1 SQVTM and CDR2 ANQGSEA. There are 18 residues in the CDR3. The chain's CDR3 is CSVEFFEFGRGSYNEQFF. Written as DNA, the CDR3 is TGCAGCGTTGAATTTTTTGAGTTCGGCAGGGGCTCCTACAATGAGCAGTTCTTC.

The chain recombines TRBV20-1 with TRBJ2-3, with D unresolved. The end of the DNA fits TRBJ2-7 better, so the J call may be wrong. CDR1 DFQATT and CDR2 SNEGSKA come from the germline V gene (reference sequence). This CDR3 has 10 residues. Here the CDR3 DNA reads TGCAGTGCAGCGACCTACGAGCAGTACTTC. It specifies CSAATYEQYF.

This clonotype was observed a handful of times. The chain joins TRBV7-2 to TRBJ2-2; 7 positions agree with TRBD2. The V and J ends lost 3 bases and 6 bases, in that order; junction bases with no gene match: 1. This CDR3 region has 13 residues. CDR1 and CDR2 (germline): SGHTA, FQGNSA. CDR3 loop: CASSFSGSGELFF. CDR3 coding DNA: TGTGCCAGCAGCTTTAGCGGGTCCGGGGAGCTGTTTTTT.

Only a few counts were recorded for this clonotype. This may arise from a read error, as a much more abundant clone is one base away. This chain's CDR3 is CGVCREFEETQYF. The CDR3 nucleotides are TGCGGCGTCTGCCGGGAGTTCGAGGAGACCCAGTACTTC. V usage is TRBV29-1 and J usage is TRBJ2-5; D is possibly TRBD2 (6 bases). The CDR3 contains 13 residues. The V gene's germline CDR1 is SQVTM and CDR2 ANQGSEA.

In this sample, this clonotype turned up many times. CDR3: CASSYRSVRNTEAFF. In DNA form, the CDR3 reads TGTGCCAGCAGTTACAGGTCAGTGAGGAACACTGAAGCTTTCTTT. The chain uses TRBV6-5 and TRBJ1-1; D gene unclear. This CDR3 region has 15 residues. Germline values: CDR1 MNHEY, CDR2 SVGAGI. Trimming removed 2 bases at V and 1 base at J, with 11 bases between.

This clonotype was seen only a few times. V usage is TRBV20-1 and J usage is TRBJ2-3; 9 positions agree with TRBD2. There are 15 residues in the CDR3. With V trimmed by 6 bases and J by 4 bases, 11 bases remained unmatched. Germline V lookup: CDR1 DFQATT, CDR2 SNEGSKA (reference sequence). The DNA of the CDR3 is TGCAGTGCACCCCCCTCAGCGGGAGGAGCAGATACGCAGTATTTT. It is translated as CSAPPSAGGADTQYF.

The V and J genes are TRBV20-1 and TRBJ2-7; 8 bases map to TRBD2. CDR3 length equals 16 residues. Trimming at V came to 6 bases and at J to 8 bases, leaving 21 bases not matched to a gene. Germline loops: CDR1 DFQATT, CDR2 SNEGSKA (reference sequence). The CDR3, as DNA: TGCAGTGCAGAGTCGAGGGCTAGCGGGTTACGTACCCAGCAGTACTTC. This sequence encodes CSAESRASGLRTQQYF.

This clonotype was found a few times. The chain is built from TRBV11-1 and TRBJ1-4; possible D gene TRBD1, 5 bases. Germline CDR1 reads SGHAT; CDR2 reads FQDESV (reference sequence). V dropped 5 bases and J dropped 2 bases, with 15 bases sitting between them. The CDR3 is 16 residues long. Here the CDR3 DNA reads TGTGCCAGCAGCCTACGACAGCGCTTTACTAATGAAAAACTGTTTTTT. Encoded protein: CASSLRQRFTNEKLFF.

The chain links TRBV5-6 to TRBJ2-1, with TRBD1 identical over 12 bases. This CDR3 spans 20 amino acids. Trimming at V came to 3 bases and at J to 7 bases, leaving 20 bases not matched to a gene. Germline V gene sequence: CDR1 SGHDT, CDR2 YYEEEE. CDR3 region: CASSWGRGTGGDDLDNEQFF. In DNA form, the CDR3 reads TGTGCCAGCAGCTGGGGGCGGGGGACAGGGGGCGACGATCTCGATAATGAGCAGTTCTTC.

About this clonotype: This clone may be a read error of a much larger clone one base away. J is TRBJ2-5 and V is TRBV6-1; 7 bases map to TRBD1. Unmatched junction bases numbered 8, after V lost 8 bases and J lost 5 bases. This CDR3 is built from 13 residues. Germline CDR1 MNHNS, CDR2 SASEGT. The CDR3 protein is CASAQGERETQYF. As DNA, the CDR3 is TGTGCCAGCGCTCAGGGGGAGCGGGAGACCCAGTACTTC.

This chain links TRBV9 with TRBJ2-7; D is undetermined. Germline-derived CDR1 and CDR2 are SGDLS and YYNGEE. CDR3 length equals 13 residues. Trimming took off 3 bases at V and 1 base at J, with 8 bases between the two ends. The CDR3 loop reads CASSGQESYEQYF. The CDR3 DNA follows: TGTGCCAGCAGCGGACAAGAGTCCTACGAGCAGTACTTC.

This clonotype was seen a few times. The chain joins TRBV24-1 to TRBJ2-1; unclear D gene. V lost 8 bases and J lost 5, with 15 bases in between. This CDR3 comprises 14 residues. Germline V gene data show CDR1 as KGHDR and CDR2 as SFDVKD. CDR3 sequence (DNA): TGTGCCACCACTACCCTGGTTTCGGACAATGAGCAGTTCTTC. Residues: CATTTLVSDNEQFF.

This clonotype was counted many times. One junction end disagrees with the germline gene, perhaps due to a read error. The V gene is TRBV15, the J gene TRBJ1-2; the D is unclear. CDR1 is LNHNV and CDR2 is YYDKDF in the germline V gene (reference sequence). The CDR3 consists of 14 residues. CDR3 region: CATSRDLDRGGYTF. In DNA form, the CDR3 reads TGTGCCACCAGCCGAGACCTTGACCGAGGTGGCTACACCTTC.

This clonotype was observed many times. The chain carries TRBV12-3 or TRBV12-4 and TRBJ1-2, with a weak D call TRBD1 (5 bases). The CDR3 covers 15 residues. V lost 3 bases to trimming and J lost 4 bases, with 15 bases between them. This CDR3 is CASSFGASGFYGYTF. CDR3 bases: TGTGCCAGCAGTTTTGGGGCCTCGGGGTTCTATGGCTACACCTTC.

This clonotype was seen ten or more times. This chain links TRBV11-2 with TRBJ2-7; 7 bases line up with TRBD1. The CDR3 length is 18 residues. Germline CDR1 SGHAT, CDR2 FQNNGV. With V trimmed by 5 bases and J by 0 bases, 16 bases remained unmatched. CDR3 coding DNA: TGTGCCAGCAGCCCCTTGGCTCCACGACAGGGCAACTCCTACGAGCAGTACTTC. Translated, it gives CASSPLAPRQGNSYEQYF.